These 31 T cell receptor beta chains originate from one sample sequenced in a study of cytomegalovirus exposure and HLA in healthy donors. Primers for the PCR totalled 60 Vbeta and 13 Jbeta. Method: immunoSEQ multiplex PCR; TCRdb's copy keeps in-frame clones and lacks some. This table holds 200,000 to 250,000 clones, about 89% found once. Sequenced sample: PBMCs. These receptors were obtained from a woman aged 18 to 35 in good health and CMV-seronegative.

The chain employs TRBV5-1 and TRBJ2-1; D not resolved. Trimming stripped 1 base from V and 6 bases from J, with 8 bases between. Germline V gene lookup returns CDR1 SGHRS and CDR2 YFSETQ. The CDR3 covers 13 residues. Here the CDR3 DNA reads TGCGCCAGCAGCTTGAAGGAGACCAATGAGCAGTTCTTC. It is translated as CASSLKETNEQFF.

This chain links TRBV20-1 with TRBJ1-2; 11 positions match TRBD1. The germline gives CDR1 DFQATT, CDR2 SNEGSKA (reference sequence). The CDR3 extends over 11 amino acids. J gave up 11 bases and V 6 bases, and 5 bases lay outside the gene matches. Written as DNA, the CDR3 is TGCAGTGCCAGTCGGGACAGGGGGTACACCTTC. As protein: CSASRDRGYTF.

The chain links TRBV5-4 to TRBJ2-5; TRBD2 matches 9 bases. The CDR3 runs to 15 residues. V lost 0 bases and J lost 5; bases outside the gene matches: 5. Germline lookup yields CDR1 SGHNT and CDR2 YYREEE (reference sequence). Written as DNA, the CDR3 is TGTGCCAGCAGCTTGGGTAGCGGACTAGCGGAGACCCAGTACTTC. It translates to CASSLGSGLAETQYF.

CDR3 loop: CASSRQGDHSEAFF. The CDR3 coding sequence is TGCGCCAGCAGCCGACAGGGAGACCACAGTGAAGCTTTCTTT. V usage is TRBV5-1 and J usage is TRBJ1-1, with 7 bases aligning to TRBD1. J gave up 7 bases and V 4 bases, and 10 bases lay outside the gene matches. Germline lookup yields CDR1 SGHRS and CDR2 YFSETQ. The CDR3 totals 14 residues.

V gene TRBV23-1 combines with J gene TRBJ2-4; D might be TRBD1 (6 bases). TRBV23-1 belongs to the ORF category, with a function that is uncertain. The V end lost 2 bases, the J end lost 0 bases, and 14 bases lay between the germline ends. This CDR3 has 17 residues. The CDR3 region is CASSQTTGIRAKNIQYF. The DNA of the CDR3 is TGCGCCAGCAGTCAAACCACAGGGATTCGAGCCAAAAACATTCAGTACTTC.

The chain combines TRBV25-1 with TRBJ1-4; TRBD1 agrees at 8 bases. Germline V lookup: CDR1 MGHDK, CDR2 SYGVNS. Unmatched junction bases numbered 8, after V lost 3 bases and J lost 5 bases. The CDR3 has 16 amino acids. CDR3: CASSDPTGDGNEKLFF. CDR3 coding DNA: TGTGCCAGCAGTGACCCGACAGGGGACGGGAATGAAAAACTGTTTTTT.

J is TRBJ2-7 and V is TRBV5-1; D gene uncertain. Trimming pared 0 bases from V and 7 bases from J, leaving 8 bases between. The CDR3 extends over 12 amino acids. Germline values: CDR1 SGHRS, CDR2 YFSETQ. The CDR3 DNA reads TGCGCCAGCAGCTTGGGGGCTGGAGAGCAGTACTTC. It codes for CASSLGAGEQYF. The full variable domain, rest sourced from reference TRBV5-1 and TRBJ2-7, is KAGVTQTPRYLIKTRGQQVTLSCSPISGHRSVSWYQQTPGQGLQFLFEYFSETQRNKGNFPGRFSGRQFSNSRSEMNVSTLELGDSALYLCASSLGAGEQYFGPGTRLTVT.

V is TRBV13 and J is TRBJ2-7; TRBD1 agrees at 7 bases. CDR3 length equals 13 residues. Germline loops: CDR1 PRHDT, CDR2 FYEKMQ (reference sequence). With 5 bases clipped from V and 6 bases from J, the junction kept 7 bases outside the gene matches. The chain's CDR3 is CASSINRGGEQYF. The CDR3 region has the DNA TGTGCCAGCAGCATCAACAGGGGCGGCGAGCAGTACTTC.

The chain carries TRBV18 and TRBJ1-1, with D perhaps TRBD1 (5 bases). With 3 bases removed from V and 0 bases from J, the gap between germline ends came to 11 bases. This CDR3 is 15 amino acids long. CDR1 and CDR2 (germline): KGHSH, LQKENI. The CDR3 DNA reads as TGTGCCAGCTCACCCCTTGACAGCATGAACACTGAAGCTTTCTTT. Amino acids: CASSPLDSMNTEAFF.

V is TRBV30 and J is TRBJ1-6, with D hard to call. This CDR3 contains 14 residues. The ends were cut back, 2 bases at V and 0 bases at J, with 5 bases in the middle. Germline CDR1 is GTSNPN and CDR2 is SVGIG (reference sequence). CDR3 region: CAWSRSSYNSPLHF. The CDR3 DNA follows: TGTGCCTGGAGTCGTAGCTCCTATAATTCACCCCTCCACTTT.

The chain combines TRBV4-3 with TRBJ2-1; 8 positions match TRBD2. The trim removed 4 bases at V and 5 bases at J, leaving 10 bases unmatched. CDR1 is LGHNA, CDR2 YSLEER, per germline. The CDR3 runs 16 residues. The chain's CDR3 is CASSPEPYGRDNEQFF. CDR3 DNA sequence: TGCGCCAGCAGCCCAGAACCGTACGGGAGGGACAATGAGCAGTTCTTC.

CDR3 amino acids: CSVVRSGGSYEQYF. CDR3 nucleotide sequence: TGCAGCGTCGTGAGGAGCGGGGGCTCCTACGAGCAGTACTTC. The chain links TRBV29-1 to TRBJ2-7; 8 positions agree with TRBD2. The length of the CDR3 is 14 residues. Germline values: CDR1 SQVTM, CDR2 ANQGSEA. Trimming took 6 bases from V and 0 from J; bases not matched to a gene: 7.

This CDR3 reads CASSRGQPSLYEQYF. As DNA, the CDR3 is TGTGCCAGCAGCCGCGGACAACCGAGCCTCTACGAGCAGTACTTC. This chain joins TRBV5-4 and TRBJ2-5; D perhaps matches TRBD1 (5 bases). The J call may be wrong; the DNA end is better matched by TRBJ2-7. CDR3 length: 15 residues. Germline loops: CDR1 SGHNT, CDR2 YYREEE (reference sequence).

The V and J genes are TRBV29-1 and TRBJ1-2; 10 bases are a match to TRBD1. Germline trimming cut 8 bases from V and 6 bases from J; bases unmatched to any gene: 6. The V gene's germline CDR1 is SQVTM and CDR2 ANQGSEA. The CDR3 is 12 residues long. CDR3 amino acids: CSLTGGVDGYTF. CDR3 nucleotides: TGCAGCTTGACAGGGGGCGTCGATGGCTACACCTTC.

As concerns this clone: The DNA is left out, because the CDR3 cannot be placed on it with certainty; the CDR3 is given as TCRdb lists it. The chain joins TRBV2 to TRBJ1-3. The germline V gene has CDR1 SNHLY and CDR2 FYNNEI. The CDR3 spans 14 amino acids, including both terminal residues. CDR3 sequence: CASILGGSGNTIYF.

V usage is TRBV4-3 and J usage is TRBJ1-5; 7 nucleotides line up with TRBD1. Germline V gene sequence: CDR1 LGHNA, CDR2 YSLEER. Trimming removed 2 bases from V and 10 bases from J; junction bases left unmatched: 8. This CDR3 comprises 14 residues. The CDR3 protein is CASSQTDRDGPQHF. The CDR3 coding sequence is TGCGCCAGCAGCCAAACCGACAGGGACGGCCCCCAGCATTTT.

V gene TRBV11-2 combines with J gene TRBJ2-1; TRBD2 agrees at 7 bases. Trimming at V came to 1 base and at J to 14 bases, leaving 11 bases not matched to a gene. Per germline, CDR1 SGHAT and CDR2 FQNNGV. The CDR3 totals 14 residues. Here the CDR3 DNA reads TGTGCCAGCAGCTTAGTTGCAGGGAGGGAATTAGAGTTCTTC. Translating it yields CASSLVAGRELEFF. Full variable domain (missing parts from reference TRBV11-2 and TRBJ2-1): EAGVAQSPRYKIIEKRQSVAFWCNPISGHATLYWYQQILGQGPKLLIQFQNNGVVDDSQLPKDRFSAERLKGVDSTLKIQPAKLEDSAVYLCASSLVAGRELEFFGPGTRLTVL.

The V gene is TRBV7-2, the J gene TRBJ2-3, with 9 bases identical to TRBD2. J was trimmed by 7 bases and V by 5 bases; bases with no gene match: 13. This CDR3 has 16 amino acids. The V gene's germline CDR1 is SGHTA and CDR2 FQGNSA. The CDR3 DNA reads TGTGCCAGCAGCCCAGGGGTTAGCGGGAGTGGAAATACGCAGTATTTT. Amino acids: CASSPGVSGSGNTQYF.

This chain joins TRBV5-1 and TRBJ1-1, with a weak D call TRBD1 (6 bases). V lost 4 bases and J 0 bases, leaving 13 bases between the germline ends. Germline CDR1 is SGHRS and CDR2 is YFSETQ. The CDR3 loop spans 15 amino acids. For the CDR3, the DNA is TGCGCCAGCAGCGTACAGGGCGCCGTGAACACTGAAGCTTTCTTT. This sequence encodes CASSVQGAVNTEAFF.

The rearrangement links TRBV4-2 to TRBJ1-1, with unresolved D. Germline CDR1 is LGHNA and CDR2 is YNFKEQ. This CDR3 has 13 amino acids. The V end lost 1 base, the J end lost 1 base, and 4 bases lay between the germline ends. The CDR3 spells CASSQGENTEAFF. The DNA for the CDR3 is TGTGCCAGCAGCCAAGGAGAGAACACTGAAGCTTTCTTT.

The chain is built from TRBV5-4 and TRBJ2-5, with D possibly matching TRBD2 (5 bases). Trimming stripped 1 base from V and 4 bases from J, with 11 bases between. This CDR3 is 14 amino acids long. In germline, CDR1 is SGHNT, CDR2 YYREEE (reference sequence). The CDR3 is CASSLMRVRETQYF. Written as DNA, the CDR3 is TGTGCCAGCAGCTTGATGAGGGTGAGAGAGACCCAGTACTTC.

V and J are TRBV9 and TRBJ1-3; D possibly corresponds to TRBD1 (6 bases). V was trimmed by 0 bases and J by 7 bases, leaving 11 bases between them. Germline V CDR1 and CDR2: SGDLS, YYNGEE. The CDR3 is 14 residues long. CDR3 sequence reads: CASSVEQGGNTIYF. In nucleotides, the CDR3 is TGTGCCAGCAGCGTAGAACAGGGAGGGAACACCATATATTTT.

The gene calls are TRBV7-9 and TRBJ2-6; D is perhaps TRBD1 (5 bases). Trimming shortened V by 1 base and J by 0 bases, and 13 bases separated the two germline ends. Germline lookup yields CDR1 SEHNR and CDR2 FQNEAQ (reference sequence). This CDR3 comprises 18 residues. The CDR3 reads CASSLGTKGFSGANVLTF. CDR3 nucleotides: TGTGCCAGCAGCTTAGGGACAAAGGGGTTCTCTGGGGCCAACGTCCTGACTTTC.

For the CDR3, the DNA is TGTGCCAGCAGTCCTATAACGACAGGGGCAATCAATTCACCCCTCCACTTT. It encodes CASSPITTGAINSPLHF. The chain combines TRBV7-9 with TRBJ1-6, with 8 bases lining up with TRBD1. The CDR3 consists of 17 residues. The V gene end was trimmed by 6 bases and the J gene end by 7 bases; junction bases not matched to a gene: 14. Germline V gene data show CDR1 as SEHNR and CDR2 as FQNEAQ (reference sequence).

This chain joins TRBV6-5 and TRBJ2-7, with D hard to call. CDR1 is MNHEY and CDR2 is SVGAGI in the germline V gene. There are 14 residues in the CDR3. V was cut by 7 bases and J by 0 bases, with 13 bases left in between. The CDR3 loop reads CASTTWSASYEQYF. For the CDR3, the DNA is TGTGCCAGCACTACGTGGAGTGCCTCCTACGAGCAGTACTTC.

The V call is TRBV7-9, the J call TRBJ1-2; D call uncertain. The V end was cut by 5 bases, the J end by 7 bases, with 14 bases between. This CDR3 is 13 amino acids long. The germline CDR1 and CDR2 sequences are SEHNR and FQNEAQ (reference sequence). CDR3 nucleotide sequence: TGTGCCAGCAGCCAAGAACGAGCCTTTGGCTACACCTTC. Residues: CASSQERAFGYTF.

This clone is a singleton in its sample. The DNA for the CDR3 is TGTGCCTGGAGTGCAGCGGGAGGAACAGATACGCAGTATTTT. It is translated as CAWSAAGGTDTQYF. This sequence joins TRBV30 and TRBJ2-3; 9 bases fit TRBD2. CDR3 length: 14 amino acids. Germline V CDR1 and CDR2: GTSNPN, SVGIG (reference sequence). The V and J ends lost 1 base and 3 bases, in that order; junction bases with no gene match: 2.

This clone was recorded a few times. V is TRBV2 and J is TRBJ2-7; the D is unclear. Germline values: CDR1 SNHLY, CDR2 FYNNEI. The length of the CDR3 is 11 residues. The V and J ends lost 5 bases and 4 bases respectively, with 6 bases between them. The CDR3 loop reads CASSNYYEQYF. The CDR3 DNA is TGTGCCAGCAGTAACTATTACGAGCAGTACTTC.

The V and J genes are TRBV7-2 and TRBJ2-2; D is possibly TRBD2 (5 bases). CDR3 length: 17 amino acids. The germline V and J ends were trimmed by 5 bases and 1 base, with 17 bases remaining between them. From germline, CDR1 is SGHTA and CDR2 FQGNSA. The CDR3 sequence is CASSLLILRGNTGELFF. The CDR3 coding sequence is TGTGCCAGCAGCCTCTTGATTCTTCGGGGGAACACCGGGGAGCTGTTTTTT. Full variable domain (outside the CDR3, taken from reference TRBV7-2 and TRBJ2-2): GAGVSQSPSNKVTEKGKDVELRCDPISGHTALYWYRQSLGQGLEFLIYFQGNSAPDKSGLPSDRFSAERTGGSVSTLTIQRTQQEDSAVYLCASSLLILRGNTGELFFGEGSRLTVL.

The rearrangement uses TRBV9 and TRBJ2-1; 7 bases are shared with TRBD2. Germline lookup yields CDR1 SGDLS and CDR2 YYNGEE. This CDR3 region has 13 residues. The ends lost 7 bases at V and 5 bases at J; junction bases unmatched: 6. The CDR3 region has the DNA TGTGCCAGCGCCTCACGGGGGGACAATGAGCAGTTCTTC. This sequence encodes CASASRGDNEQFF.

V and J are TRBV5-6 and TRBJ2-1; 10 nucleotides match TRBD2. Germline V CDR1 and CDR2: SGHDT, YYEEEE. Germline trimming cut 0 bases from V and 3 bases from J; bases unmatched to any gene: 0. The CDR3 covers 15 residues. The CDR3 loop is CASSLGTSGYNEQFF. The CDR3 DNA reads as TGTGCCAGCAGCTTGGGGACTAGCGGCTACAATGAGCAGTTCTTC.